The clone carrying this T cell receptor beta chain appeared a few times. The antigen remains undetermined. This specimen belongs to a study of cytomegalovirus exposure and HLA in healthy donors. Study-level results: The study recorded about 150 TCR beta chains that were cytomegalovirus-associated. A previous analysis found most TCR beta V segments productive roughly 90% or roughly 30% of the time.

Healthy bone marrow donors made up the donor group. PCR used 60 Vbeta primers and 13 Jbeta primers. Assay: immunoSEQ multiplex PCR; the TCRdb copy retains only in-frame clones and omits some. Among about 180,000 clones listed, approximately 81% were seen once. The CDR3 sequence is 17 residues long. V was shortened by 5 bases and J by 0 bases, with 14 bases between the two germline ends. The V gene's germline CDR1 is LNHDA and CDR2 SQIVND (reference sequence). The clonotype was recovered from a female donor in good health and CMV-seronegative. The sequenced material came from PBMCs. The chain employs TRBV19 and TRBJ2-6; weak D call: TRBD2 (6 bases). The chain's CDR3 is CASSSGLPTSGANVLTF. DNA of the CDR3: TGTGCCAGTAGTTCGGGACTCCCGACCTCTGGGGCCAACGTCCTGACTTTC.